This TCR beta chain originates from a study of Ad26.COV2.S vaccination and SARS-CoV-2 variants. Broader study findings: Compared with placebo recipients, vaccine recipients had higher spike-specific TCR breadth.

Some clones are missing from TCRdb's copy, which holds only in-frame ones; the method was immunoSEQ multiplex PCR. Among 430,000 or so clones listed, approximately 90% were seen once. Worth noting for this clone: Its antigen is unidentified.

The treatment was: 15 to 20 received Ad26.COV2.S at low or high dose, single or two shots; about 5 received placebo; per-sample allocation not given. Samples were taken on day 63 after the first vaccine or placebo injection. Specimen: peripheral blood, collected in a trial of Ad26.COV2.S vaccine versus placebo. The sequence was obtained from a person aged 18 to 59 who received the Ad26.COV2.S COVID-19 vaccine or a placebo.

CDR3 nucleotide sequence: TGTGCCAGCAGTCTTGGACGGCTGTGGACCTTC. This sequence encodes CASSLGRLWTF. This chain connects TRBV6-5 to TRBJ1-2; D remains unclear. CDR1 MNHEY and CDR2 SVGAGI come from the germline V gene. This CDR3 contains 11 residues. The V gene lost 5 bases and the J gene lost 14 bases, with 15 bases spanning the gap.